This T cell receptor (beta chain) was profiled in a study of T cell responses to AZD1222 COVID-19 vaccine. Notes on the study in general: The donor group comprised mostly white British people and more females; the analysis possibly underestimated clonal diversity. Without day 14 samples, only post-peak T cell repertoires were studied. Baseline testing showed seropositivity in only a handful of AZD1222 recipients.

CDR1 and CDR2 from the germline V gene are MNHEY and SVGEGT. The CDR3 extends over 16 amino acids. Trimming took 3 bases from V and 5 from J; bases not matched to a gene: 7. Sequencing was performed with immunoSEQ multiplex PCR; in TCRdb, only in-frame clones are kept and a portion is missing. The profile covers approximately 91,000 clones, with around 93% appearing a single time and around 30% taken by the ten largest. As regards this clone: Its antigen is unidentified.

The sample was peripheral blood, taken 28 days after the second AZD1222 dose. J is TRBJ2-7 and V is TRBV6-2 or TRBV6-3, with 13 bases lining up with TRBD2. The sequence was collected from an adult who received the AZD1222 COVID-19 vaccine. The DNA of the CDR3 is TGTGCCAGCAGTTATTTCCCCACTAGCGGGAGGGACGAGCAGTACTTC. Protein sequence: CASSYFPTSGRDEQYF.